This entry lists 15 T cell receptor beta chains sequenced from one sample in a study of blood T cell repertoires in COVID-19 (TCRdb year 2020). The protocol used for the library was the immunoSEQ multiplex PCR assay. TCRdb limited this immuneACCESS table to in-frame rearrangements with V and J called. A share of clones is missing; checked studies link under half to unresolved V genes, and the rest is unexplained. Recorded for this sample are 150,000 to 200,000 clones; more than 75% of them occurred a single time. The leading ten clones occupy approximately 4.5% of the sample. The sample taken for sequencing was peripheral blood. These receptor sequences come from a human donor in a cohort sampled during active COVID-19.

V gene TRBV3-1 (or the pseudogene TRBV3-2) combines with J gene TRBJ1-4; no clear D. Germline lookup yields CDR1 LGHDT and CDR2 YNNKEL (reference sequence). With 0 bases removed from V and 4 bases from J, the gap between germline ends came to 15 bases. The CDR3 totals 17 residues. DNA of the CDR3: TGTGCCAGCAGCCAAGAGGGCAAACTCTCGCGTAATGAAAAACTGTTTTTT. It encodes CASSQEGKLSRNEKLFF.

The genes are TRBV3-1 (or the pseudogene TRBV3-2) and TRBJ2-5, with TRBD2 matching 11 bases. V dropped 4 bases and J dropped 1; count of bases not matched to a gene: 5. Germline CDR1 and CDR2: LGHDT and YNNKEL (reference sequence). This CDR3 is 16 amino acids long. The CDR3 is CASSLTSGGRQETQYF. DNA for the CDR3: TGTGCCAGCAGCCTTACTAGCGGGGGACGCCAAGAGACCCAGTACTTC.

This sequence joins TRBV29-1 and TRBJ2-7; 9 nucleotides match TRBD1. The length of the CDR3 is 14 residues. Germline values: CDR1 SQVTM, CDR2 ANQGSEA. The V segment lost 3 bases and the J segment 2 bases; nucleotides outside the gene matches: 5. The CDR3 sequence: CSVERTGAAYEQYF. CDR3 in DNA: TGCAGCGTTGAGCGGACAGGGGCGGCCTACGAGCAGTACTTC.

The J gene is TRBJ1-2, the V gene TRBV27, with 9 bases aligning to TRBD1. V lost 5 bases to trimming and J lost 8 bases; unmatched junction nucleotides: 6. Looked up from germline, CDR1 is MNHEY and CDR2 is SMNVEV (reference sequence). CDR3 length: 13 residues. This chain's CDR3 is CASSPLDRGGYTF. The DNA of the CDR3 is TGTGCCAGCAGTCCCCTGGACAGGGGAGGCTACACCTTC.

This chain connects TRBV4-1 to TRBJ1-1; TRBD1 agrees at 8 bases. The CDR3 covers 13 residues. Germline CDR1 MGHRA, CDR2 YSYEKL. V dropped 1 base and J dropped 11; count of bases not matched to a gene: 6. The CDR3 loop reads CASSQVDRAGAFF. The CDR3 nucleotides are TGCGCCAGCAGCCAAGTGGACAGGGCGGGGGCTTTCTTT.

This chain uses TRBV15 with TRBJ2-7, with D maybe TRBD1 (6 bases). The CDR3 length is 15 residues. Germline assignment: CDR1 LNHNV and CDR2 YYDKDF (reference sequence). V dropped 3 bases and J dropped 4 bases, with 16 bases sitting between them. CDR3 nucleotides: TGTGCCACCAGCAGGGAAGTTGGACAGCAATACGAGCAGTACTTC. Translated, it gives CATSREVGQQYEQYF.

This clone was counted between two and nine times. The chain combines TRBV5-4 with TRBJ1-6; maybe TRBD1 (6 bases). Trimming left V 5 bases short and J 7 bases short, with 10 bases between. CDR1 and CDR2 (germline): SGHNT, YYREEE (reference sequence). This CDR3 spans 13 amino acids. As DNA, the CDR3 is TGTGCCAGCAGACTCGGACAGAATTCACCCCTCCACTTT. It translates to CASRLGQNSPLHF.

This clone has a count of ten or more. The chain employs TRBV10-1 and TRBJ2-6; 12 bases fit TRBD1. Germline V lookup: CDR1 WNHNN, CDR2 SYGVQD (reference sequence). CDR3 length: 23 residues. Germline trimming cut 2 bases from V and 4 bases from J; bases unmatched to any gene: 21. The chain's CDR3 is CASSERPGQGALNLAGGANVLTF. In DNA form, the CDR3 reads TGCGCCAGCAGTGAGCGTCCGGGACAGGGGGCGTTAAACCTCGCGGGAGGGGCCAACGTCCTGACTTTC.

CDR3 in DNA: TGTGCCAGCAGCCACCCTGACACATACACTGAAGCTTTCTTT. Translating it yields CASSHPDTYTEAFF. The chain is built from TRBV3-1 (or the pseudogene TRBV3-2) and TRBJ1-1; D remains ambiguous. In germline, CDR1 is LGHDT, CDR2 YNNKEL (reference sequence). The CDR3 sequence is 14 residues long. Trimming stripped 3 bases from V and 3 bases from J, with 11 bases between.

V gene TRBV12-3 or TRBV12-4 combines with J gene TRBJ2-7; 8 bases match TRBD2. With 6 bases clipped from V and 2 bases from J, the junction kept 3 bases outside the gene matches. The CDR3 extends over 13 amino acids. CDR3 nucleotide sequence: TGTGCCAGCAGCCTGGGACTAGCCTACGAGCAGTACTTC. Its protein is CASSLGLAYEQYF.

The rearrangement joins TRBV11-2 to TRBJ2-5; 10 bases are shared with TRBD2. Losses at the gene ends were 1 base for V and 5 bases for J; bases not matched to a gene: 4. The length of the CDR3 is 15 residues. The germline gives CDR1 SGHAT, CDR2 FQNNGV. Written as DNA, the CDR3 is TGTGCCAGCAGCTTAGGAGCGGGAGGGCTGGAGACCCAGTACTTC. Translating gives CASSLGAGGLETQYF.

This sequence joins TRBV16 and TRBJ1-2, with a tentative D call TRBD1 (6 bases). The CDR3 has 13 amino acids. The germline V gene has CDR1 KGHSY and CDR2 FQNENV. V lost 4 bases to trimming and J lost 6 bases, with 12 bases between them. CDR3 amino acids: CASSRDIRHGYTF. CDR3 coding DNA: TGTGCCAGCAGCCGGGACATTCGGCATGGCTACACCTTC.

The chain is built from TRBV2 and TRBJ1-6; D is unclear. CDR3 length equals 14 residues. Germline V CDR1 and CDR2: SNHLY, FYNNEI. Between the trimmed V and J ends, which lost 1 base and 7 bases, there was a span of 8 bases. The CDR3 DNA follows: TGTGCCAGCAGTGAAGTCGGCAGGAATTCACCCCTCCACTTT. Translating it yields CASSEVGRNSPLHF.

The chain links TRBV6-5 to TRBJ2-5, with a tentative D call TRBD2 (7 bases). The CDR3 is 14 residues long. V lost 5 bases, J lost 4 bases, and 14 bases lay in between. Germline-derived CDR1 and CDR2 are MNHEY and SVGAGI. CDR3 residues: CASSRTRGGETQYF. The DNA for the CDR3 is TGTGCCAGCAGTCGTACTAGGGGGGGAGAGACCCAGTACTTC.

J is TRBJ1-1 and V is TRBV6-2 or TRBV6-3; 8 nucleotides line up with TRBD1. CDR3 length: 15 residues. The ends lost 2 bases at V and 1 base at J; junction bases unmatched: 3. Germline V gives CDR1 MNHEY, CDR2 SVGEGT. The CDR3, as DNA: TGTGCCAGCAGTTACGTTGGACAGGGGAACACTGAAGCTTTCTTT. Translating gives CASSYVGQGNTEAFF.